Presented here are 19 T cell receptor beta chains from one specimen sequenced in a study of T cell responses to AZD1222 COVID-19 vaccine. Data came from immunoSEQ multiplex PCR; TCRdb stores just in-frame clones and leaves some out. The sample has about 96,000 clones; roughly nine tenths are singletons. Source: peripheral blood, taken on day 0 of AZD1222 vaccination. The receptors were sampled from an adult in good health.

This clone has a handful of counts. The chain joins TRBV7-2 to TRBJ2-1; either TRBD1 or TRBD2 may supply D (5 bases each). Trimming removed 5 bases from V and 5 bases from J, with 13 bases in between. The CDR3 extends over 14 amino acids. Per the germline V gene, CDR1 is SGHTA and CDR2 is FQGNSA. The CDR3 region has the DNA TGTGCCAGCAGCCCCGGGACCCAGAACAATGAGCAGTTCTTC. As protein: CASSPGTQNNEQFF.

V gene TRBV20-1 combines with J gene TRBJ2-2; D remains ambiguous. The V end was cut by 3 bases, the J end by 3 bases, with 5 bases between. There are 12 residues in the CDR3. Germline CDR1 DFQATT, CDR2 SNEGSKA (reference sequence). The CDR3 here is CSASPDTGELFF. CDR3 in DNA: TGCAGTGCTAGTCCGGACACCGGGGAGCTGTTTTTT.

This chain uses TRBV11-2 with TRBJ2-1; 8 bases fit TRBD1. The CDR3 runs to 15 residues. Germline V gene data show CDR1 as SGHAT and CDR2 as FQNNGV. V dropped 4 bases and J dropped 1; count of bases not matched to a gene: 3. CDR3 in DNA: TGTGCCAGCAGCTCCGGGACAGGATCCTACAATGAGCAGTTCTTC. This translates into CASSSGTGSYNEQFF. The full variable domain, rest sourced from reference TRBV11-2 and TRBJ2-1, is EAGVAQSPRYKIIEKRQSVAFWCNPISGHATLYWYQQILGQGPKLLIQFQNNGVVDDSQLPKDRFSAERLKGVDSTLKIQPAKLEDSAVYLCASSSGTGSYNEQFFGPGTRLTVL.

As DNA, the CDR3 is TGTGCCAGTACCTTCGACAGGAGCTATGGCTACACCTTC. Protein sequence: CASTFDRSYGYTF. V and J are TRBV19 and TRBJ1-2; D may be TRBD1 (6 bases). The germline V gene encodes CDR1 LNHDA and CDR2 SQIVND (reference sequence). V was trimmed by 7 bases and J by 4 bases, leaving 13 bases between them. The CDR3 loop spans 13 amino acids.

The V call is TRBV21-1, the J call TRBJ2-1; the D call TRBD2 from the table was never checked on the DNA. TRBV21-1 is a pseudogene. The CDR3 consists of 15 residues. CDR3 region: CASPGLAVSYNEQFF. The CDR3 DNA sequence: TGTGCCAGCCCGGGACTAGCGGTTTCCTACAATGAGCAGTTCTTC.

The rearrangement uses TRBV2 and TRBJ1-1; D unresolved. The CDR3 length is 15 residues. CDR1 is SNHLY, CDR2 FYNNEI, per germline. V was clipped by 0 bases and J by 1 base, with 9 bases between them. The CDR3 DNA reads as TGTGCCAGCAGTGAAGCGGCGCGAACGAACACTGAAGCTTTCTTT. Protein product: CASSEAARTNTEAFF.

J is TRBJ1-3 and V is TRBV19; D unclear. Trimming pared 7 bases from V and 0 bases from J, leaving 13 bases between. CDR1 LNHDA and CDR2 SQIVND come from the germline V gene (reference sequence). The CDR3 contains 15 residues. CDR3 sequence (DNA): TGTGCCAGTATCCGGACGGGGAGCTCTGGAAACACCATATATTTT. Residues: CASIRTGSSGNTIYF. The variable domain in full, completed from reference TRBV19 and TRBJ1-3, reads DGGITQSPKYLFRKEGQNVTLSCEQNLNHDAMYWYRQDPGQGLRLIYYSQIVNDFQKGDIAEGYSVSREKKESFPLTVTSAQKNPTAFYLCASIRTGSSGNTIYFGEGSWLTVV.

This sequence joins TRBV7-3 and TRBJ2-3; 10 positions match TRBD2. There are 15 residues in the CDR3. J lost 3 bases, V lost 7 bases, and 7 bases had no gene match. Germline values: CDR1 SGHTA, CDR2 FQGTGA. The CDR3 DNA reads as TGTGCCAGCACACTGAAAGCGGGGGGGACAGATACGCAGTATTTT. The encoded protein is CASTLKAGGTDTQYF.

The rearrangement joins TRBV2 to TRBJ1-5; D call uncertain. The CDR3 is 15 amino acids. In germline, CDR1 is SNHLY, CDR2 FYNNEI. V lost 2 bases, J lost 2 bases, and 10 bases lay in between. In DNA form, the CDR3 reads TGTGCCAGCAGTGAAATCAGGCGACGCAATCAGCCCCAGCATTTT. Residues: CASSEIRRRNQPQHF.

The rearrangement joins TRBV30 to TRBJ1-2; no firm D call. The V gene lost 4 bases and the J gene lost 4 bases, with 7 bases spanning the gap. The germline V gene encodes CDR1 GTSNPN and CDR2 SVGIG (reference sequence). This CDR3 spans 11 amino acids. In DNA, the CDR3 is TGTGCCTGGACTAGTCCCTATGGCTACACCTTC. Translation gives CAWTSPYGYTF. Complete variable domain (other parts from reference TRBV30 and TRBJ1-2): SQTIHQWPATLVQPVGSPLSLECTVEGTSNPNLYWYRQAAGRGLQLLFYSVGIGQISSEVPQNLSASRPQDRQFILSSKKLLLSDSGFYLCAWTSPYGYTFGSGTRLTVV.

J is TRBJ2-2 and V is TRBV30; D is perhaps TRBD1 or TRBD2 (6 bases each). The germline V gene has CDR1 GTSNPN and CDR2 SVGIG (reference sequence). The V and J ends lost 2 bases and 7 bases respectively, with 14 bases between them. The CDR3 has 14 residues. CDR3 amino acids: CAWSLWGARGELFF. CDR3 DNA: TGTGCCTGGAGTTTGTGGGGGGCACGCGGGGAGCTGTTTTTT.

The chain combines TRBV15 with TRBJ2-3, with no clear D. The V end was cut by 0 bases, the J end by 6 bases, with 10 bases between. Germline CDR1 and CDR2: LNHNV and YYDKDF (reference sequence). The length of the CDR3 is 14 residues. The CDR3 DNA reads TGTGCCACCAGCAGAGATCTTGGGCGGGATACGCAGTATTTT. Encoded protein: CATSRDLGRDTQYF.

CDR3 residues: CASKREGRYYGYTF. CDR3 nucleotide sequence: TGTGCCAGCAAAAGGGAGGGGCGTTACTATGGCTACACCTTC. The chain is built from TRBV6-5 and TRBJ1-2; tentatively, D is TRBD1 (5 bases). Trimming stripped 7 bases from V and 3 bases from J, with 15 bases between. Germline-derived CDR1 and CDR2 are MNHEY and SVGAGI. CDR3 length: 14 amino acids.

The CDR3 DNA follows: TGTGCCAGCAGCCTACCCTCTATCGGGCCGATGAGTGGTGGCTACACCTTC. Its translation is CASSLPSIGPMSGGYTF. The rearrangement joins TRBV28 to TRBJ1-2, with D unresolved. V was clipped by 6 bases and J by 7 bases, with 27 bases between them. The CDR3 covers 17 residues. Germline-derived CDR1 and CDR2 are MDHEN and SYDVKM.

The J gene is TRBJ1-1, the V gene TRBV10-3; D is undetermined. V was cut by 4 bases and J by 2 bases, with 17 bases left in between. Germline V gene sequence: CDR1 ENHRY, CDR2 SYGVKD. This CDR3 is 16 amino acids long. For the CDR3, the DNA is TGTGCCATCAGTGTTCTTGGTAAACAGCCCAACACTGAAGCTTTCTTT. Amino acid sequence: CAISVLGKQPNTEAFF.

This chain connects TRBV9 to TRBJ2-7; 8 bases map to TRBD2. This CDR3 spans 15 amino acids. The V gene's germline CDR1 is SGDLS and CDR2 YYNGEE. J lost 4 bases, V lost 0 bases, and 6 bases had no gene match. CDR3 loop: CASSVGGSGVYEQYF. The CDR3 DNA reads TGTGCCAGCAGCGTAGGTGGTAGCGGGGTATACGAGCAGTACTTC.

The chain has TRBV30 and TRBJ1-4, with 11 bases fitting TRBD1. The ends lost 5 bases at V and 3 bases at J; junction bases unmatched: 2. CDR3 length equals 14 residues. The V gene's germline CDR1 is GTSNPN and CDR2 SVGIG (reference sequence). Here the CDR3 reads CAWGTGGPNEKLFF. CDR3 DNA: TGTGCCTGGGGGACAGGGGGGCCTAATGAAAAACTGTTTTTT.

The rearrangement links TRBV28 to TRBJ1-2; D call uncertain. The germline V and J ends were trimmed by 2 bases and 3 bases, with 4 bases remaining between them. Germline lookup yields CDR1 MDHEN and CDR2 SYDVKM. The CDR3 loop spans 12 amino acids. CDR3 residues: CASSLTDYGYTF. The CDR3 DNA follows: TGTGCCAGCAGTTTAACAGACTATGGCTACACCTTC.

The V gene is TRBV5-1, the J gene TRBJ2-5; weak D call: TRBD1 (5 bases). V was trimmed by 0 bases and J by 1 base, leaving 10 bases between them. CDR1 SGHRS and CDR2 YFSETQ come from the germline V gene. The CDR3 runs 15 residues. The CDR3 nucleotides read TGCGCCAGCAGCTTGGGGCGCAGGGTCCAAGAGACCCAGTACTTC. Translated: CASSLGRRVQETQYF.